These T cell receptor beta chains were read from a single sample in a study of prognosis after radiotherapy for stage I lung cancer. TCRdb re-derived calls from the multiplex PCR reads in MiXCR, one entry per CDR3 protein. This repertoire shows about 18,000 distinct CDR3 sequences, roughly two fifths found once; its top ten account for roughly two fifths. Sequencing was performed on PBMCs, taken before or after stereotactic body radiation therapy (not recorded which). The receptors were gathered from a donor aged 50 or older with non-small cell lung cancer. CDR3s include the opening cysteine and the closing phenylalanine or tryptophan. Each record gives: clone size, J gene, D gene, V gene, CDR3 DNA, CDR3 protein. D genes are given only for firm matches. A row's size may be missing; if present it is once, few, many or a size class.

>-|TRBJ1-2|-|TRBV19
TGTGCCAGTAGCATAGATAAAGTATGGGCACCTTCCTATGGCTACACCTTC
CASSIDKVWAPSYGYTF
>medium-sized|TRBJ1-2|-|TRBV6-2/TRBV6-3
TGTGCCAGCACCTACGAGGCTACTAACTATGGCTACACCTTC
CASTYEATNYGYTF
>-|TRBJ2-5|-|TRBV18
TGTGCCAGCTCGGGGGGAGTTGGCCAAGAGACCCAGTACTTC
CASSGGVGQETQYF
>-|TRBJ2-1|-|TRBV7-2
TGTGCCAGCAGGGCGGGGCCCCACAATGAGCAGTTCTTC
CASRAGPHNEQFF
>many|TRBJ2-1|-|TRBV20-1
TGCAGTGCTCTCGTCCGGTCTGAGCAGTTCTTC
CSALVRSEQFF
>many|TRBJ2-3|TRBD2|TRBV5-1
TGCGCCAGCAGCTTACAGCGGGAGGTGGCAGATACGCAGTATTTT
CASSLQREVADTQYF
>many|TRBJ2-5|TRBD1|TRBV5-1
TGCGCCAGCAGATTAGGACAGGGCGTTGAGACCCAGTACTTC
CASRLGQGVETQYF
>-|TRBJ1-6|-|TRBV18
TGTGCCAGCTCACAGTCCTATAATTCACCCCTCCACTTT
CASSQSYNSPLHF
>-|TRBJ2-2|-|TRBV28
TGTGCCAGCGGGGTGAACACCGGGGAGCTGTTTTTT
CASGVNTGELFF
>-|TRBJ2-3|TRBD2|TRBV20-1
TGCAGTGCTACCCAAATAGCGGGAGGTTTAGATACGCAGTATTTT
CSATQIAGGLDTQYF
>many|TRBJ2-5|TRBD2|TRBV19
TGTGCCAGTAGTTCCTCGGGACTAGCGGGAATAGAGACCCAGTACTTC
CASSSSGLAGIETQYF
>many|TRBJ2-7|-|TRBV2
TGTGCCAGCAGTGAACAGGGTGAGTCCTACGAGCAGTACTTC
CASSEQGESYEQYF
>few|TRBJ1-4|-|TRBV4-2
TGTGCCAGCGCCCCAGGTGGGACAATCCCCATTAATGAAAAACTGTTTTTT
CASAPGGTIPINEKLFF
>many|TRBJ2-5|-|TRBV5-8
TGTGCCAGCAGCCGGACCCAAGAGACCCAGTACTTC
CASSRTQETQYF
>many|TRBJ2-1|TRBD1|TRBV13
TGTGCCAGCAGCTTGCAAGGGGGCGCCGAAAGGCGGACAGTTAGCTCCTACAATGAGCAGTTCTTC
CASSLQGGAERRTVSSYNEQFF
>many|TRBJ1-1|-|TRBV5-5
TGTGCCAGCAGCTTGTTAGGGCATATGAACACTGAAGCTTTCTTT
CASSLLGHMNTEAFF
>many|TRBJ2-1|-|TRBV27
TGTGCCAGCAGTTTATCGATTGGCGACAGCTCCTACAATGAGCAGTTCTTC
CASSLSIGDSSYNEQFF
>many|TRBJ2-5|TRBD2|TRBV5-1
TGCGCCAGCAGCTTGGGGACTAGCGTCGAGACCCAGTACTTC
CASSLGTSVETQYF
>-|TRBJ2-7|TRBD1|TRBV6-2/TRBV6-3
TGTGCCACCACCCGGGACAGGGCTTACGAGCAGTACTTC
CATTRDRAYEQYF
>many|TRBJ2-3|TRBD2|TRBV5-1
TGCGCCAGCAGCGATAGCGGGGGGAGCACAGATACGCAGTATTTT
CASSDSGGSTDTQYF
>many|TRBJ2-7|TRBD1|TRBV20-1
TGCAGTGCTACCCTCCAGGACAGGGGTACAGACGAGCAGTACTTC
CSATLQDRGTDEQYF
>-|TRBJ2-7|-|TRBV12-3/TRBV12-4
TGTGCCAGCAGTTTGGTGGGCCAGGGGAACGAGCAGTACTTC
CASSLVGQGNEQYF
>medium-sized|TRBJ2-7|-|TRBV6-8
TGTGCCAGCAGTTACTCGGGGGCCGGCGAGCAGTACTTC
CASSYSGAGEQYF
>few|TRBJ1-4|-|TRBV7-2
TGTGCCAGCAGCCTCACGACAGGATATAATGAAAAACTGTTTTTT
CASSLTTGYNEKLFF
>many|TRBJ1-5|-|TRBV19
TGTGCCAGTAGTAGGACGGGAATCAATCAGCCCCAGCATTTT
CASSRTGINQPQHF
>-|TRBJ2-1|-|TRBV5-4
TGTGCCAGCAGCTTCCCTAGCCCTACCTACAATGAGCAGTTCTTC
CASSFPSPTYNEQFF
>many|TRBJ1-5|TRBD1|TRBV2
TGTGCCAGCGGTGAACAGGGGACAAACAATCAGCCCCAGCATTTT
CASGEQGTNNQPQHF
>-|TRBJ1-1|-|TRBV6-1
TGTGCCAGCCAGTCGGGTCGGTGGGCCACTGAAGCTTTCTTT
CASQSGRWATEAFF
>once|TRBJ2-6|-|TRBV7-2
TGTGCCAGCAGATTTCAGGGTTCTGGGGCCAACGTCCTGACTTTC
CASRFQGSGANVLTF
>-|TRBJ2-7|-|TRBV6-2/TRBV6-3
TGTGCCATCACTTCGAGTGACACTGAGACCTACGAGCAGTACTTC
CAITSSDTETYEQYF
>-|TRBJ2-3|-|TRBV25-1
TGCGCCAGCACTCAGACAGTCGGGCCAGATACGCAGTATTTT
CASTQTVGPDTQYF
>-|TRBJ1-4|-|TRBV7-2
TGTGCCAGCAGCTTATCAGGGGATAATGAAAAACTGTTTTTT
CASSLSGDNEKLFF
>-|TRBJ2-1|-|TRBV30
TGTGCCTGGAGTCGGGATAGTTCCTACAATGAGCAGTTCTTC
CAWSRDSSYNEQFF
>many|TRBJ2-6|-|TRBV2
TGTGCCAGCAGTGCTTCTGGGGCCAACGTCCTGACTTTC
CASSASGANVLTF
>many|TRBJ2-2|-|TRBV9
TGTGCCAGCAGCGCTTACAGGGTCGACGCCGGGGAGCTGTTTTTT
CASSAYRVDAGELFF
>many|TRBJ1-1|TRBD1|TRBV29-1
TGCAGCGTTGAAGGGAGTGGGGACAGGGACACTGAAGCTTTCTTT
CSVEGSGDRDTEAFF
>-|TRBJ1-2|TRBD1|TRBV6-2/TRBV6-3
TGTGCCAGCAGTTCACTCTTTGGGCAGGGGGGGTATGGCTACGCCTTC
CASSSLFGQGGYGYAF
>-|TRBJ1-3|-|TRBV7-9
TGTGCCAGCAGCTCACCTTATGGGAGCTCTGGAAACACCATATATTTT
CASSSPYGSSGNTIYF
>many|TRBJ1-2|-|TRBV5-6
TGTGCCAGCAGCTTGTGGGGGAGTACTTGGGGAAACTATGGCTACACCTTC
CASSLWGSTWGNYGYTF
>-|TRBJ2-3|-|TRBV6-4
TGTGCCAGCAGTGACGGTTCCGACACAGATACGCAGTATTTT
CASSDGSDTDTQYF
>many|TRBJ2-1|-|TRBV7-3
TGTGCCAGCAGCTTAATCGCCGACGGGGACAATGAGCAGTTCTTC
CASSLIADGDNEQFF
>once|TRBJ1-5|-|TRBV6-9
TGTGCCAGCAGTTCGGTCGGGGGGTCGGATATGGCGGGGCCCCAGCATTTT
CASSSVGGSDMAGPQHF
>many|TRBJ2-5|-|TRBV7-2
TGTGCCAGCAGCTTAGGACGGATACAAGAGACCCAGTACTTC
CASSLGRIQETQYF
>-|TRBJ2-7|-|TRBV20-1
TGCAGTGCTAGAGAAGGGGCCCTCGAGCAGTACTTC
CSAREGALEQYF
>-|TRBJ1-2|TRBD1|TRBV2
TGTGCCAGCAGTAGGTACAGGGGGACATATGGCCACACCTTC
CASSRYRGTYGHTF
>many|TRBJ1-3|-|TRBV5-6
TGTGCCAGCAGCTTGAGGGCAACTGGAAACACCATATATTTT
CASSLRATGNTIYF
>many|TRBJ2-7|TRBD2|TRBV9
TGTGCCAGCAGCGTATACGCGGGAGCGGCCTACGAGCAGTACTTC
CASSVYAGAAYEQYF
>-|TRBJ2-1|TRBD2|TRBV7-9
TGTGCCAGCAGCGACAGACTAGCGGGTGGGTCCTACAATGAGCAGTTCTTC
CASSDRLAGGSYNEQFF
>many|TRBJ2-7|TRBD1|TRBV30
TGTGCCTCACAGGGGAGCTCCTACGAGCAGTACTTC
CASQGSSYEQYF
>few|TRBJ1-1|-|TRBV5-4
TGTGCCAGCAGCTTGGACAGGGACGGGAACACTGAAGCTTTCTTT
CASSLDRDGNTEAFF
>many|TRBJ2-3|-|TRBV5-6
TGTGCCAGCAGCTTGGGGGCCCCACTAGCAACCGATACGCAGTATTTT
CASSLGAPLATDTQYF
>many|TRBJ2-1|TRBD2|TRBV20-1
TGCAGTGCTAGAGATCACTCGACGCGGGGGACCTACAATGAGCAGTTCTTC
CSARDHSTRGTYNEQFF
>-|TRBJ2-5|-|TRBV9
TGTGCCAGCAGCACCTACGGAGCCCTCCAAGAGACCCAGTACTTC
CASSTYGALQETQYF
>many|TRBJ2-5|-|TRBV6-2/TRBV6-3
TGTGCCAGCAGCCGCGGGACGTGGGGCGGAGAGACCCAGTACTTC
CASSRGTWGGETQYF
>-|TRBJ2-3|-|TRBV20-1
TGCAGTGCTAGAGCCCAAGGCCCAGATACGCAGTATTTT
CSARAQGPDTQYF
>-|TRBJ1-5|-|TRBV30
TGTGCCTGGAGTGCTAGGGACAAGAATCAGCCCCAGCATTTT
CAWSARDKNQPQHF
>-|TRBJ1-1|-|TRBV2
TGTGCCAGCAAAGACGGGGGGGGTGGGACTGAAGCTTTCTTT
CASKDGGGGTEAFF
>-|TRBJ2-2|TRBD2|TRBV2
TGTGCCAGCAGTGGGTCTAGCGGGAGGTCCGTGGAGCTGTTTTTT
CASSGSSGRSVELFF
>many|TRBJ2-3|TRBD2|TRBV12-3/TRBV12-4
TGTGCCAGCAGTCCTCTGGGGGGGGGAAGCACAGATACGCAGTATTTT
CASSPLGGGSTDTQYF
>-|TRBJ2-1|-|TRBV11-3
TGTGCCAGCAGCTTGGCCCACGGGAGTGAGCAGTTCTTC
CASSLAHGSEQFF